The rows below give T cell receptor beta chains drawn from one sample of a study of cytomegalovirus exposure and HLA in healthy donors. Repertoires were generated with immunoSEQ multiplex PCR, while TCRdb's copy carries only in-frame clones and drops some. The sample holds approximately 88,000 clones; 60% to 75% are singletons and the top ten take approximately 3%. The sequencing input was PBMCs. The source is a man between 60 and 75 years old in good health and CMV-seronegative. Both conserved end residues are part of each CDR3. D genes are given only for firm matches. Where a row states a size, it is once, few, many or the class of an expanded clone; other rows omit it.

J: TRBJ2-7; D: .; V: TRBV7-8; size: .; CDR3: CASSLDGIPSYEQYF; DNA: TGTGCCAGCAGCTTAGATGGCATACCTTCCTACGAGCAGTACTTC
J: TRBJ1-5; D: .; V: TRBV12-5; size: .; CDR3: CASGLSSNQPQHF; DNA: TGTGCTAGTGGTTTGTCGAGCAATCAGCCCCAGCATTTT
J: TRBJ2-3; D: TRBD2; V: TRBV7-6; size: few; CDR3: CASSLVYSGSKSDTQYF; DNA: TGTGCCAGCAGCTTAGTTTATAGCGGGAGTAAGTCGGATACGCAGTATTTT
J: TRBJ1-1; D: TRBD1; V: TRBV6-1; size: .; CDR3: CASSVTYTGDTEAFF; DNA: TGTGCCAGCAGTGTCACGTACACAGGGGACACTGAAGCTTTCTTT
J: TRBJ2-7; D: TRBD2; V: TRBV5-4; size: .; CDR3: CASSPWTSGRAYEQYF; DNA: TGTGCCAGCAGCCCATGGACTAGCGGGAGGGCCTACGAGCAGTACTTC
J: TRBJ2-3; D: .; V: TRBV6-6; size: .; CDR3: CASSLGLTDTQYF; DNA: TGTGCCAGCAGTTTGGGACTCACAGATACGCAGTATTTT
J: TRBJ1-2; D: .; V: TRBV14; size: .; CDR3: CASSKSTRVAYGYTF; DNA: TGTGCCAGCAGCAAATCAACCAGGGTTGCCTATGGCTACACCTTC
J: TRBJ1-1; D: .; V: TRBV28; size: .; CDR3: CASSLARAYTEAFF; DNA: TGTGCCAGCAGTTTGGCCAGGGCCTACACTGAAGCTTTCTTT
J: TRBJ2-3; D: TRBD2; V: TRBV7-2; size: .; CDR3: CASRVRASGGTDTQYF; DNA: TGTGCCAGCAGGGTAAGGGCTAGCGGGGGCACAGATACGCAGTATTTT
J: TRBJ2-7; D: TRBD1; V: TRBV6-6; size: .; CDR3: CASKRGDSSYEQYF; DNA: TGTGCCAGCAAGAGAGGGGACAGCTCCTACGAGCAGTACTTC
J: TRBJ2-7; D: .; V: TRBV6-5; size: .; CDR3: CASSLDNYEQYF; DNA: TGTGCCAGCAGCTTGGACAACTACGAGCAGTACTTC
J: TRBJ1-1; D: TRBD1; V: TRBV7-9; size: .; CDR3: CSSSWSLQGDTEAFF; DNA: TGTTCCAGCAGCTGGAGTCTACAGGGGGACACTGAAGCTTTCTTT
J: TRBJ2-3; D: TRBD2; V: TRBV10-2; size: large; CDR3: CASRGLAGATTDTQYF; DNA: TGCGCCAGCAGAGGGCTAGCGGGGGCCACCACAGATACGCAGTATTTT
J: TRBJ2-5; D: TRBD1; V: TRBV28; size: .; CDR3: CASSSKTGWETQYF; DNA: TGTGCCAGCAGTTCCAAGACAGGGTGGGAGACCCAGTACTTC
J: TRBJ1-2; D: TRBD1; V: TRBV6-5; size: .; CDR3: CASSSGGRGYGYTF; DNA: TGTGCCAGCAGTTCAGGGGGTAGGGGCTACGGCTACACCTTC
J: TRBJ2-1; D: .; V: TRBV9; size: .; CDR3: CASSATPSSYNEQFF; DNA: TGTGCCAGCAGCGCGACTCCAAGCTCCTACAATGAGCAGTTCTTC
J: TRBJ2-1; D: TRBD1; V: TRBV19; size: .; CDR3: CASSPGTGVFNEQFF; DNA: TGTGCCAGTAGTCCCGGGACAGGGGTTTTCAATGAGCAGTTCTTC
J: TRBJ2-2; D: TRBD1; V: TRBV7-6; size: few; CDR3: CASSQGTDGTGELFF; DNA: TGTGCCAGCAGCCAGGGGACAGACGGGACCGGGGAGCTGTTTTTT
J: TRBJ1-1; D: .; V: TRBV11-2; size: .; CDR3: CASSLSGNTEAFF; DNA: TGTGCCAGCAGCTTATCAGGGAACACTGAAGCTTTCTTT
J: TRBJ2-2; D: .; V: TRBV5-1; size: few; CDR3: CASSLGVGVWNTGELFF; DNA: TGCGCCAGCAGCTTGGGGGTCGGAGTATGGAACACCGGGGAGCTGTTTTTT
J: TRBJ2-3; D: TRBD2; V: TRBV2; size: few; CDR3: CASSAPLAGGNTDTQYF; DNA: TGTGCCAGCAGTGCACCTCTAGCGGGGGGAAACACAGATACGCAGTATTTT
J: TRBJ1-6; D: .; V: TRBV18; size: .; CDR3: CASSPTGSSYNSPLHF; DNA: TGTGCCAGCTCACCAACAGGGAGCTCCTATAATTCACCCCTCCACTTT
J: TRBJ1-4; D: .; V: TRBV6-1; size: .; CDR3: CATTETGPNEKLFF; DNA: TGTGCCACCACGGAGACAGGACCTAATGAAAAACTGTTTTTT
J: TRBJ2-7; D: .; V: TRBV28; size: .; CDR3: CASSPRRGPYSYEQYF; DNA: TGTGCCAGCAGCCCACGCAGGGGTCCCTATTCCTACGAGCAGTACTTC
J: TRBJ2-7; D: .; V: TRBV6-1; size: .; CDR3: CASSEAGGETYEQYF; DNA: TGTGCCAGCAGTGAAGCGGGGGGAGAAACCTACGAGCAGTACTTC
J: TRBJ1-6; D: .; V: TRBV5-4; size: .; CDR3: CASSLAVFGSSPLHF; DNA: TGTGCCAGCAGCTTGGCCGTGTTTGGGAGTTCACCCCTCCACTTT
J: TRBJ1-4; D: .; V: TRBV28; size: .; CDR3: CASSFQGWREKLFF; DNA: TGTGCCAGCAGTTTCCAGGGATGGCGTGAAAAACTGTTTTTT
J: TRBJ2-7; D: .; V: TRBV2; size: .; CDR3: CASSGDSYEQYF; DNA: TGTGCCAGCAGCGGGGACTCCTACGAGCAGTACTTC
J: TRBJ1-4; D: .; V: TRBV2; size: .; CDR3: CAGSVGGGEKLFF; DNA: TGTGCCGGCAGTGTCGGGGGAGGGGAAAAACTGTTTTTT
J: TRBJ2-7; D: .; V: TRBV2; size: once; CDR3: CASSHPSLSVEQYF; DNA: TGTGCCAGCAGTCATCCTAGCTTGTCGGTCGAGCAGTACTTC
J: TRBJ2-7; D: TRBD1; V: TRBV5-1; size: .; CDR3: CASSTPETGGYEQYF; DNA: TGCGCCAGCAGCACCCCGGAAACAGGGGGCTACGAGCAGTACTTC